This TCR beta chain was documented in a study of regulatory T cells in long-lasting Graves disease. Both iRepertoire HTBI primers and Arm-PCR of CDR3 regions were used to build the TCR beta libraries. From the multiplex PCR reads, TCRdb called clonotypes with MiXCR, one entry per CDR3 protein. The sample lists fewer than 650,000 distinct CDR3 sequences, roughly 16% occurring once. This clonotype showed up many times. The CDR3 length is 15 residues. The germline CDR1 and CDR2 sequences are SGHAT and FQNNGV. The V end lost 5 bases, the J end lost 6 bases, and 19 bases lay between the germline ends. Time point of the sample: newly diagnosed GD, antithyroid drugs for less than 3 months. Construction of the TCR library relied on RNA isolated from PBMCs. The same sample was also used in a study of T cells in Graves' hyperthyroidism and ophthalmopathy. Per that study: Patients showing uncontrolled infection, other autoimmune disease, pregnancy or lactation were ineligible. With the HTBI primer set, the TCR CDR3 went through a first round of RT-PCR. In validation, the model predicted ophthalmopathy. These predictions came a median 6.5 months before onset.

The chain has TRBV11-2 and TRBJ1-2; D possibly corresponds to TRBD1 (5 bases). The sequence was collected from a woman under 40 with Graves disease. The sequences come from peripheral blood mononuclear cells (PBMCs), collected at new diagnosis, from a patient treated with antithyroid drugs. This chain's CDR3 is CASSPESRGWDGYTF. For the CDR3, the DNA is TGTGCCAGCAGCCCCGAATCGAGGGGATGGGATGGCTACACCTTC.